One and the same sample provided the 18 T cell receptor beta chains below, sequenced in a study of blood T cells in healthy people across ages. Together with a sample-barcoded 5' primer, a J-beta primer mix was included in a second PCR lasting about 6 to 12 cycles. TCRdb redid the calling of the 5' RACE reads with MiXCR, one entry per CDR3 protein. The repertoire holds around 1,000,000 distinct CDR3 sequences, with 35% to 40% as singletons. Input material: blood. These receptors were collected from a man aged 18-30 years in good health.

The genes are TRBV12-3 or TRBV12-4 and TRBJ1-5; D is possibly TRBD1 (6 bases). CDR3 length: 14 residues. The V end lost 6 bases, the J end lost 7 bases, and 16 bases lay between the germline ends. CDR3 sequence (DNA): TGTGCCAGCAGCCCATCGAGGGGGGACCAGCCCCAGCATTTT. Encoded protein: CASSPSRGDQPQHF.

The rearrangement uses TRBV4-1 and TRBJ1-2, with D possibly matching TRBD1 (5 bases). This CDR3 comprises 15 residues. The germline V gene encodes CDR1 MGHRA and CDR2 YSYEKL. The V gene lost 1 base and the J gene lost 2 bases, with 11 bases spanning the gap. The CDR3 DNA is TGCGCCAGCAGCCAAGGGTTGACAGAGAACTATGGCTACACCTTC. Protein sequence: CASSQGLTENYGYTF.

This clonotype was recorded a few times. The J gene is TRBJ2-7, the V gene TRBV6-5, with D possibly matching TRBD2 (6 bases). Germline CDR1 reads MNHEY; CDR2 reads SVGAGI. The CDR3 totals 16 residues. V lost 2 bases, J lost 9 bases, and 23 bases lay in between. CDR3 sequence reads: CASSYPREGLLAGQYF. Here the CDR3 DNA reads TGTGCCAGCAGTTACCCACGAGAGGGACTCCTCGCGGGGCAGTACTTC.

V gene TRBV10-3 combines with J gene TRBJ1-2; 7 positions agree with TRBD1. This CDR3 is 18 amino acids long. J gave up 4 bases and V 2 bases, and 16 bases lay outside the gene matches. Germline CDR1 ENHRY, CDR2 SYGVKD. The CDR3 protein is CAISERGPAGRMFYGYTF. The CDR3 DNA reads as TGTGCCATCAGTGAGAGGGGGCCGGCAGGGCGAATGTTCTATGGCTACACCTTC.

The chain is built from TRBV20-1 and TRBJ2-1; 10 nucleotides line up with TRBD1. Germline values: CDR1 DFQATT, CDR2 SNEGSKA (reference sequence). With V trimmed by 5 bases and J by 7 bases, 8 bases remained unmatched. The CDR3 has 14 residues. In DNA, the CDR3 is TGCAGTGCTCCCGGACAGGGGGAGAGGAATGAGCAGTTCTTC. Translating gives CSAPGQGERNEQFF.

As regards this clonotype: Sequence at one end of the junction differs from germline and may be a read error. The chain has TRBV29-1 and TRBJ1-2; no clear D. CDR3 length: 15 residues. CDR1 is SQVTM and CDR2 is ANQGSEA in the germline V gene. CDR3: CSVDTDPPPHYGHTF. CDR3 DNA sequence: TGCAGCGTTGACACAGACCCTCCTCCGCATTATGGCCACACCTTC.

This clonotype was found a few times. The chain carries TRBV20-1 and TRBJ2-1, with 7 bases aligning to TRBD2. V was clipped by 3 bases and J by 6 bases; unmatched bases: 14. There are 16 residues in the CDR3. Germline CDR1 and CDR2: DFQATT and SNEGSKA (reference sequence). The CDR3 DNA reads TGCAGTGCTAGTCCCGTTTTTCGGGGGGAGGGCAATGAGCAGTTCTTC. Amino acids: CSASPVFRGEGNEQFF.

This sequence joins TRBV5-1 and TRBJ2-3, with D perhaps TRBD2 (5 bases). The CDR3 spans 13 residues. Trimming left V 6 bases short and J 5 bases short, with 13 bases between. Germline loops: CDR1 SGHRS, CDR2 YFSETQ. The CDR3 protein is CASTRGGGDTQYF. Here the CDR3 DNA reads TGCGCCAGCACCCGGGGTGGAGGAGATACGCAGTATTTT.

As to this clonotype: A junction boundary mismatches the germline segment, possibly from a read error. DNA of the CDR3: TGTGCCGGCAGTTTCTCGGCGGGGGGCACAGATACGCAGTATTTT. Amino acids: CAGSFSAGGTDTQYF. The chain is built from TRBV12-3 or TRBV12-4 and TRBJ2-3; 7 bases match TRBD2. This CDR3 region has 15 residues.

This clonotype was seen a handful of times. This sequence joins TRBV21-1 and TRBJ2-5. TRBV21-1 is assigned pseudogene status. This CDR3 spans 13 amino acids. CDR3: CASSKSTVETQYF. Written as DNA, the CDR3 is TGTGCCAGCAGCAAATCTACGGTCGAGACCCAGTACTTC.

This clonotype appeared a few times. The chain is built from TRBV7-9 and TRBJ2-5, with 10 bases aligning to TRBD1. In germline, CDR1 is SEHNR, CDR2 FQNEAQ (reference sequence). Trimming removed 5 bases from V and 3 bases from J; junction bases left unmatched: 3. This CDR3 contains 14 residues. CDR3 sequence: CASSVGTGEETQYF. The CDR3 nucleotides are TGTGCCAGCAGCGTCGGGACAGGGGAAGAGACCCAGTACTTC. Together with reference TRBV7-9 and TRBJ2-5, the CDR3 gives the full variable domain: DTGVSQNPRHKITKRGQNVTFRCDPISEHNRLYWYRQTLGQGPEFLTYFQNEAQLEKSRLLSDRFSAERPKGSFSTLEIQRTEQGDSAMYLCASSVGTGEETQYFGPGTRLLVL.

The rearrangement uses TRBV18 and TRBJ1-2, with TRBD1 identical over 9 bases. Germline CDR1 KGHSH, CDR2 LQKENI. The CDR3 runs to 16 residues. Trimming took 3 bases from V and 2 from J; bases not matched to a gene: 7. CDR3 in amino acids: CASSPPTGTGNYGYTF. CDR3 sequence (DNA): TGTGCCAGCTCACCGCCCACCGGGACAGGGAACTATGGCTACACCTTC.

This chain connects TRBV20-1 to TRBJ1-1; no clear D. Trimming left V 5 bases short and J 0 bases short, with 10 bases between. From germline, CDR1 is DFQATT and CDR2 SNEGSKA (reference sequence). The CDR3 has 13 residues. In DNA form, the CDR3 reads TGCAGTGCTGGGCGACATATGAACACTGAAGCTTTCTTT. This gives the protein CSAGRHMNTEAFF.

J is TRBJ1-4 and V is TRBV15; D remains ambiguous. This CDR3 has 13 residues. With 0 bases removed from V and 4 bases from J, the gap between germline ends came to 3 bases. In germline, CDR1 is LNHNV, CDR2 YYDKDF (reference sequence). The CDR3 here is CATSRDVNEKLFF. Written as DNA, the CDR3 is TGTGCCACCAGCAGAGACGTTAATGAAAAACTGTTTTTT.

CDR3 bases: TGCAGTGCGCGGGGGGTACCGACAGGGCATCAGCCCCAGCATTTT. Translating it yields CSARGVPTGHQPQHF. The chain links TRBV20-1 to TRBJ1-5, with 7 bases matching TRBD1. CDR3 length: 15 residues. V dropped 6 bases and J dropped 5; count of bases not matched to a gene: 13. From germline, CDR1 is DFQATT and CDR2 SNEGSKA (reference sequence).

The chain couples TRBV27 to TRBJ2-1, with TRBD1 matching 11 bases. The V gene's germline CDR1 is MNHEY and CDR2 SMNVEV (reference sequence). The CDR3 spans 16 residues. V lost 6 bases and J lost 6; bases outside the gene matches: 10. The CDR3 DNA reads TGTGCCAGCAGCCGCCTTCGGGGACAGGGGGGCAATGAGCAGTTCTTC. This sequence encodes CASSRLRGQGGNEQFF.

About this clonotype itself: A much larger clone is a single base away; this may be a read error. The chain employs TRBV4-3 and TRBJ1-1; possible D gene TRBD1, 5 bases. CDR1 and CDR2 (germline): LGHNA, YSLEER. The CDR3 loop spans 15 amino acids. CDR3: CAGSQAGEGRTEAFF. The CDR3 DNA sequence: TGCGCCGGCAGCCAAGCAGGAGAGGGGAGGACTGAAGCTTTCTTT.

This clonotype was seen more than once but under ten times. The chain joins TRBV12-3 or TRBV12-4 to TRBJ2-3, with D possibly TRBD2 on 5 matching bases. The CDR3 runs 15 residues. The V and J ends lost 0 bases and 4 bases respectively, with 11 bases between them. CDR3 sequence reads: CASSLAVGVADTQYF. CDR3 nucleotide sequence: TGTGCCAGCAGTTTAGCGGTCGGGGTCGCAGATACGCAGTATTTT.